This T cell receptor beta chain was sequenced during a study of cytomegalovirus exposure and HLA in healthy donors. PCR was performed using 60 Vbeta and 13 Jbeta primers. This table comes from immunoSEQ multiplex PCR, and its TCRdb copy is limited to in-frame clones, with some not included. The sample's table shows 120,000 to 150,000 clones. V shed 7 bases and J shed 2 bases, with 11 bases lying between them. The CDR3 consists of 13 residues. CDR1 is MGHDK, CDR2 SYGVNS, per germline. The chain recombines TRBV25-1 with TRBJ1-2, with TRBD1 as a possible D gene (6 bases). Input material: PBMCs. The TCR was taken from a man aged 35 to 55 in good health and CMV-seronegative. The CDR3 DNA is TGTGCCAGCATGAGAACAGGGAACTATGGCTACACCTTC. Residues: CASMRTGNYGYTF.